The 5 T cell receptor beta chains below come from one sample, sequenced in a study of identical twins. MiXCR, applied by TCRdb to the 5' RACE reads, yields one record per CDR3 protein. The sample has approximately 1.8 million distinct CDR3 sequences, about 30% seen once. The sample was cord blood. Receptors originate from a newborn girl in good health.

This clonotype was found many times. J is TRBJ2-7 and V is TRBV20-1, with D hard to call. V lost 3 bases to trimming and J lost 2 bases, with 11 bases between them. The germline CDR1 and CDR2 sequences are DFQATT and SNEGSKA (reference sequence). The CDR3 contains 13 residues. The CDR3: CSASANPTYEQYF. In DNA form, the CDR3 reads TGCAGTGCTAGTGCGAACCCCACCTACGAGCAGTACTTC.

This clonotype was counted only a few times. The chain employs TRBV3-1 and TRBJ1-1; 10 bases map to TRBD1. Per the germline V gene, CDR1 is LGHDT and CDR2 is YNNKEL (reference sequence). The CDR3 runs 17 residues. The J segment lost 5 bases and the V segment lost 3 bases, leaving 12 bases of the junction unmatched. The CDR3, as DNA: TGTGCCAGCAGCCACCGGGGGACAGGGGTGTGGTGGACTGAAGCTTTCTTT. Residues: CASSHRGTGVWWTEAFF.

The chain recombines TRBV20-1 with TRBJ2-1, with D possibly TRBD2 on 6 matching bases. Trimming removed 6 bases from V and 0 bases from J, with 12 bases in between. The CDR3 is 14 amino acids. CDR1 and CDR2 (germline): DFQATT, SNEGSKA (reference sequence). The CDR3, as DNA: TGCAGTGCCCAGGTAGCGGACTCCTACAATGAGCAGTTCTTC. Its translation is CSAQVADSYNEQFF.

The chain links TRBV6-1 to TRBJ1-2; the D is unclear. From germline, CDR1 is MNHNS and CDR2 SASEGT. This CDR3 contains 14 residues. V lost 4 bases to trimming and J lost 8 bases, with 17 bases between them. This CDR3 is CASSAPVGSEGYTF. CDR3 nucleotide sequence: TGTGCCAGCAGTGCCCCGGTGGGCTCGGAAGGCTACACCTTC.

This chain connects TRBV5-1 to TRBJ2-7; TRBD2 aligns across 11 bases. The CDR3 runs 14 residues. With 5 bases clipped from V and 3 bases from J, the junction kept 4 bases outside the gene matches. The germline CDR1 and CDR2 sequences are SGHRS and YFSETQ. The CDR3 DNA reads TGCGCCAGCAGACCGGGACTAGCGGACTACGAGCAGTACTTC. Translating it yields CASRPGLADYEQYF.